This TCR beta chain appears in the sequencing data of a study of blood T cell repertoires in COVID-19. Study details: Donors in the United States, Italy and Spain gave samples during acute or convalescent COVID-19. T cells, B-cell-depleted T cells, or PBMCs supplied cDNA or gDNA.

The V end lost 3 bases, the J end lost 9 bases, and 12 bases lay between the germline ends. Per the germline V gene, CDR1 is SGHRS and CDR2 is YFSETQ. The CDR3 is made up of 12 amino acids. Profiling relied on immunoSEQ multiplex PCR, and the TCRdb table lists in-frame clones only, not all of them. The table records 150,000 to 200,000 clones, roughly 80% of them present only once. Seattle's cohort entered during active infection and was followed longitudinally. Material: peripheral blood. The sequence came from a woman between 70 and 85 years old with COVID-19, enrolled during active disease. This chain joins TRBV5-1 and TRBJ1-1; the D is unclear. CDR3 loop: CASSSPDGKAFF. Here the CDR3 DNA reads TGCGCCAGCAGCTCTCCGGACGGGAAAGCTTTCTTT.